The rows below give T cell receptor beta chains drawn from one sample of a study of OX40 agonist ivuxolimab in advanced cancers. Using immunoSEQ multiplex PCR, the repertoire was profiled, and TCRdb retains in-frame clones only, with some absent. The sample consists of roughly 89,000 clones, about 87% of them appearing once. The sequenced sample was CD4+ or CD8+ T cells sorted from blood, obtained in a trial of the OX40 agonist ivuxolimab. These receptors were collected from an adult with an advanced solid tumor such as melanoma, head and neck, liver or kidney cancer. CDR3s include the opening cysteine and the closing phenylalanine or tryptophan. Each record gives: clone size, D gene, J gene, V gene, CDR3 DNA, CDR3 protein. A D gene is named only where the DNA matches it firmly. Clone size is stated in some rows and not others, as once, few, many or a class when expanded.

.,.,TRBJ2-7,TRBV10-1,TGCGCCAGCAGTGAGCAGCGGACCTACGAGCAGTACTTC,CASSEQRTYEQYF
.,TRBD1,TRBJ1-6,TRBV4-1,TGCGCCAGCAGCCATCCGGGGGACAGGGTTCCTTCTAATTCACCCCTCCACTTT,CASSHPGDRVPSNSPLHF
.,.,TRBJ2-5,TRBV6-5,TGTGCCAGCAGTTACTCCCAGCCGGGACTTGCGGAGACCCAGTACTTC,CASSYSQPGLAETQYF
.,TRBD1,TRBJ1-5,TRBV28,TGTGCCAGCAGTTTGGGGACAGGGTACCAGCCCCAGCATTTT,CASSLGTGYQPQHF
.,.,TRBJ1-5,TRBV5-5,TGTGCCAGCAGCCGGACGGGAGCAGTCAATCAGCCCCAGCATTTT,CASSRTGAVNQPQHF
.,.,TRBJ1-2,TRBV5-6,TGTGCCAGCAGCTTGGTGGTTACTGGCTACACCTTC,CASSLVVTGYTF
.,.,TRBJ1-2,TRBV6-6,TGTGCCAGCAGTTACTCGGGGACGGAGAGCTACACCTTC,CASSYSGTESYTF
.,.,TRBJ2-3,TRBV18,TGTGCCAGCTCACCAACAGCGGATTGGACAGATACGCAGTATTTT,CASSPTADWTDTQYF
.,.,TRBJ1-1,TRBV30,TGTGCCTGGAGTGTGGCCAAGAACACTGAAGCTTTCTTT,CAWSVAKNTEAFF
.,TRBD1,TRBJ1-1,TRBV6-5,TGTGCCAGCAGCCAGGGACAGGGACAGACTGAAGCTTTCTTT,CASSQGQGQTEAFF
.,.,TRBJ2-3,TRBV9,TGTGCCAGCAGCGTAGAGGCCGGGGCGGGGGATACGCAGTATTTT,CASSVEAGAGDTQYF
.,TRBD2,TRBJ2-1,TRBV7-6,TGTGCCAGCAGCTCCCTAGCGGGAGGCGGCAATGAGCAGTTCTTC,CASSSLAGGGNEQFF
.,.,TRBJ1-4,TRBV2,TGTGCCAGCAGTGTACCAGGGAGTGAAAAACTGTTTTTT,CASSVPGSEKLFF
.,TRBD1,TRBJ1-1,TRBV6-5,TGTGCCAGCAGTATCAGCAGGGACAGGACTGAAGCTTTCTTT,CASSISRDRTEAFF
.,.,TRBJ2-5,TRBV7-9,TGTGCCAGCAGCCCCAGTACGGGTGAGACCCAGTACTTC,CASSPSTGETQYF
.,TRBD2,TRBJ2-7,TRBV10-2,TGCGCCAGCTCCACTTTAGCGGGAGGAAGGGGCGAGCAGTACTTC,CASSTLAGGRGEQYF
.,TRBD1,TRBJ1-5,TRBV7-9,TGTGCCAGCAGCTTAGTCGCGGGGACAGGGAGGGATCAGCCCCAGCATTTT,CASSLVAGTGRDQPQHF
.,.,TRBJ1-1,TRBV11-3,TGTGCCAGCAGCTTAGTGGGAGCTGAAGCTTTCTTT,CASSLVGAEAFF
few,.,TRBJ1-5,TRBV19,TGTGCCAGCTCGGGGGATAGAGGACAGCCCCAGCATTTT,CASSGDRGQPQHF
once,.,TRBJ1-3,TRBV15,TGTGCCACCAGCAGAGATCGGGACACTGGAAACACCATATATTTT,CATSRDRDTGNTIYF
.,.,TRBJ2-6,TRBV28,TGTGCCAGCAGTGCCCTTGGGGGGCGCACCAACGTTGGGGCCAACGTCCTGACTTTC,CASSALGGRTNVGANVLTF
.,.,TRBJ1-1,TRBV11-3,TGTGCCAGCAGCTTGTGGGATGGTAACACTGAAGCTTTCTTT,CASSLWDGNTEAFF
.,TRBD2,TRBJ2-1,TRBV7-8,TGTGCCAGCAGCTTAGTATTCGGGGTGGCTAGCGGGAAAGTATATGGCAATGAGCAGTTCTTC,CASSLVFGVASGKVYGNEQFF
.,TRBD2,TRBJ2-3,TRBV4-2,TGTGCCAGCAGCCGGCAAGTCGGTAGCGGGACATCAGATACGCAGTATTTT,CASSRQVGSGTSDTQYF
once,.,TRBJ2-7,TRBV13,TGTGCCAGCAGCTTGGGGCTAGGGAGATACGAGCAGTACTTC,CASSLGLGRYEQYF
.,TRBD2,TRBJ2-3,TRBV27,TGTGCCAGCAGCCTAGGACTAGGGACCCTCCCAGATACGCAGTATTTT,CASSLGLGTLPDTQYF
.,TRBD2,TRBJ2-3,TRBV5-8,TGTGCCAGCAGCTTGCCCGGGACTAGCAAAGGGGATACGCAGTATTTT,CASSLPGTSKGDTQYF
.,.,TRBJ2-3,TRBV7-8,TGTGCCAGCAGCTTACCTCTTGGCAACCTTGACCACACAGATACGCAGTATTTT,CASSLPLGNLDHTDTQYF